The clone carrying this T cell receptor (beta chain) appeared many times. What it recognizes is unknown. The data are from a study of early T cells in non-severe SARS-CoV-2 infection. Study details: The authors sequenced bulk RNA from unsorted whole blood, leaving chains unpaired. Study conclusions and caveats: Comparison of clonotypes with VDJdb favored anti-spike CD8 responses while missing private and CD4 specificities.

The TCR library protocol attached unique molecular identifiers to the individual cDNA molecules. TCRdb reprocessed the 5' RACE reads via MiXCR and lists one record per CDR3 protein. The profile shows nearly 60,000 distinct CDR3 sequences, about an eighth of them singletons. The specimen was whole blood. This clonotype was obtained from an adult who was a healthcare worker with PCR-confirmed SARS-CoV-2 infection or an uninfected control (not recorded which).

CDR3 nucleotides: TGTGCCAGCAGCCCATCCCGTCGGCAGGGCTATAGCAATCAGCCCCAGCATTTT. Residues: CASSPSRRQGYSNQPQHF. The chain links TRBV21-1 to TRBJ1-5; TRBD1 is taken as the D call from the table, unchecked against the DNA. TRBV21-1 corresponds to a pseudogene. The CDR3 is 18 residues long.